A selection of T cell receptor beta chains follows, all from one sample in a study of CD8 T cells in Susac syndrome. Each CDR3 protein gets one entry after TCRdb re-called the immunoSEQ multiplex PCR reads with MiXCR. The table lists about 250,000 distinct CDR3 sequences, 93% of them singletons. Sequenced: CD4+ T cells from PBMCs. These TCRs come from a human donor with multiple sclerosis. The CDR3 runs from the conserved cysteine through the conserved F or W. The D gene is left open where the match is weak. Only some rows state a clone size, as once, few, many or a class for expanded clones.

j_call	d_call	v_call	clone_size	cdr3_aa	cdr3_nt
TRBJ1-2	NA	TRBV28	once	CASRAPGRAYGYTF	TGTGCCAGCAGAGCCCCGGGACGAGCCTATGGCTACACCTTC
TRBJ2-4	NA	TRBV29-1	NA	CSVEDRYREAQRIQYF	TGCAGCGTTGAAGATCGCTACAGAGAAGCACAGCGCATTCAGTACTTC
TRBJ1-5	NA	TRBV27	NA	CASSSIPHQPGNQPQHF	TGTGCCAGCAGTTCCATTCCGCACCAACCCGGCAATCAGCCCCAGCATTTT
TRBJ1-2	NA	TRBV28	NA	CASSGVGGLFGYTF	TGTGCCAGCAGTGGAGTGGGGGGGCTTTTTGGCTACACCTTC
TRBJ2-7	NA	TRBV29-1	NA	CSVVVSGDEQYF	TGCAGCGTTGTTGTTTCCGGGGACGAGCAGTACTTC
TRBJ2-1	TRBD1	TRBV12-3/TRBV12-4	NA	CASSQQEGPGQGGNEQFF	TGTGCCAGCAGCCAACAAGAAGGCCCGGGACAGGGGGGCAATGAGCAGTTCTTC
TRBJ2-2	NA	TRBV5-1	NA	CASSSTLNTGELFF	TGCGCCAGCAGCTCGACACTGAACACCGGGGAGCTGTTTTTT
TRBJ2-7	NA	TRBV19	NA	CASSSRGWEQYF	TGTGCCAGTAGTAGCCGCGGGTGGGAGCAGTACTTC
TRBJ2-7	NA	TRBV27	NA	CASSLRDRHEQYF	TGTGCCAGCAGTTTGAGGGACCGGCACGAGCAGTACTTC
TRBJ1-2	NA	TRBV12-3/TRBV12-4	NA	CASSFSGGSGYTF	TGTGCCAGCAGTTTTTCTGGGGGCTCTGGCTACACCTTC
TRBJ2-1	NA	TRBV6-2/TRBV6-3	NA	CASSYSMRLPYNEQFF	TGTGCCAGCAGTTACTCGATGCGGCTCCCCTACAATGAGCAGTTCTTC
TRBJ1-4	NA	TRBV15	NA	CATSREGGQEKLFF	TGTGCCACCAGCAGAGAAGGGGGTCAAGAAAAACTGTTTTTT
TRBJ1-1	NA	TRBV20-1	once	CSAPEVFPNTEAFF	TGCAGTGCTCCCGAAGTATTCCCGAACACTGAAGCTTTCTTT
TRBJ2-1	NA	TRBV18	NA	CASSPQLRGPYNEQFF	TGTGCCAGCTCACCCCAGTTGCGGGGGCCTTACAATGAGCAGTTCTTC
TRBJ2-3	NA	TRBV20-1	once	CSADGDTQYF	TGCAGTGCTGACGGGGATACGCAGTATTTT
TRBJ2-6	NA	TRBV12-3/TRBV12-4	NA	CASSLTGANVLTF	TGTGCCAGCAGTTTAACTGGGGCCAACGTCCTGACTTTC
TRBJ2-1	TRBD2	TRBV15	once	CATSRGGLAGNREQFF	TGTGCCACCAGCAGAGGAGGACTAGCGGGGAATAGAGAGCAGTTCTTC
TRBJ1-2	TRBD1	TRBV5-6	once	CASSSVGQGAYGYTF	TGTGCCAGCAGCTCTGTTGGACAGGGGGCCTATGGCTACACCTTC
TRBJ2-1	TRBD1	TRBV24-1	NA	CATRSGHRGRLGDEQFF	TGTGCCACCCGTTCGGGGCACAGGGGGCGACTAGGGGATGAGCAGTTCTTC
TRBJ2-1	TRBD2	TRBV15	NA	CATSSLAGSSGEQFF	TGTGCCACCAGCAGCCTAGCGGGGTCGAGTGGTGAGCAGTTCTTC
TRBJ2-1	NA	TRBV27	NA	CASSLMVGYNEQFF	TGTGCCAGCAGTTTGATGGTGGGGTACAATGAGCAGTTCTTC
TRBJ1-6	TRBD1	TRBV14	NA	CASSQGTGGISYNSPLHF	TGTGCCAGCAGCCAAGGGACAGGGGGCATATCCTATAATTCACCCCTCCACTTT
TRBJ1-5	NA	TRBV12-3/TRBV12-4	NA	CASSLMDSSNQPQHF	TGTGCCAGCAGCCTCATGGACAGTAGCAATCAGCCCCAGCATTTT
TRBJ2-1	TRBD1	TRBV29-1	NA	CSGGQGFDEQFF	TGCAGCGGGGGACAGGGGTTCGATGAGCAGTTCTTC
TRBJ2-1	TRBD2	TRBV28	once	CASSSILSGVYNEQFF	TGTGCCAGCAGTTCCATACTTAGCGGGGTTTACAATGAGCAGTTCTTC
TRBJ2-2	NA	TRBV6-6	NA	CASSYSIRGTGELFF	TGTGCCAGCAGTTACTCGATTAGAGGAACCGGGGAGCTGTTTTTT
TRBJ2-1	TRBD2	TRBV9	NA	CASSVEGGRAYNEQFF	TGTGCCAGCAGCGTAGAGGGCGGGAGGGCCTACAATGAGCAGTTCTTC
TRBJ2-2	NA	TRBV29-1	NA	CSVVVSSNTGELFF	TGCAGCGTTGTGGTCAGTAGCAACACCGGGGAGCTGTTTTTT
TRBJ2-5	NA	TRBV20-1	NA	CSARDRGRGVQETQYF	TGCAGTGCTAGAGATAGGGGTCGAGGGGTCCAAGAGACCCAGTACTTC
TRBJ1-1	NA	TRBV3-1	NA	CASSQTPGPNTEAFF	TGTGCCAGCAGCCAAACCCCGGGCCCAAACACTGAAGCTTTCTTT
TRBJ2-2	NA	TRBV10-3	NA	CAITQGRVHGELFF	TGTGCCATCACCCAGGGCCGCGTCCACGGGGAGCTGTTTTTT
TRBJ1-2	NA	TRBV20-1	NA	CSAPAAITNYGYTF	TGCAGTGCTCCGGCGGCCATTACTAACTATGGCTACACCTTC
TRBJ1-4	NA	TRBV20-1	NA	CSASIGWANEKLFF	TGCAGTGCTTCCATAGGGTGGGCTAATGAAAAACTGTTTTTT
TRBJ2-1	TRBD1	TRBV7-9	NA	CASSLALGRGYNEQFF	TGTGCCAGCAGCTTAGCGCTGGGCAGGGGGTACAATGAGCAGTTCTTC
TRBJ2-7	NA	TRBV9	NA	CASSLHDVYEQYF	TGTGCCAGCAGCCTCCACGATGTTTACGAGCAGTACTTC
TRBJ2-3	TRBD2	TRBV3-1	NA	CASSQQLAGADTQYF	TGTGCCAGCAGCCAACAACTAGCGGGAGCCGATACGCAGTATTTT
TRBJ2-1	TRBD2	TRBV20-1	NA	CSAGRDYSYNEQFF	TGCAGTGCTGGCCGGGACTACTCCTACAATGAGCAGTTCTTC
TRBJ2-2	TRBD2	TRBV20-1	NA	CSARLAGGAGELFF	TGCAGTGCTAGACTAGCGGGAGGGGCCGGGGAGCTGTTTTTT
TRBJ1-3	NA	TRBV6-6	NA	CASSYRAENTIYF	TGTGCCAGCAGTTATCGGGCTGAAAACACCATATATTTT
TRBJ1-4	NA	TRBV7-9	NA	CASHEGATNEKLFF	TGTGCCAGCCACGAGGGGGCAACTAATGAAAAACTGTTTTTT